Shown below are 8 T cell receptor beta chains from a single sample sequenced in a study of CD8+ T cells in alopecia areata. As for treatment: oral pan-JAK inhibitor, 5-10 mg twice daily. Following RNA extraction, reverse transcription yielded cDNA that acted as the sequencing template. Sequencing used immunoSEQ multiplex PCR; TCRdb keeps in-frame clones, though not all of them. The table records about 210,000 clones, more than 55% of them present only once. The sample here was CD4+ T cells sorted from blood, taken around week 42, from a patient treated with tofacitinib. All receptors derive from a human donor with alopecia areata.

CDR3 sequence (DNA): TGTGCCAGCAGTGAAGTGAGGGTATATGGCTACACCTTC. Its translation: CASSEVRVYGYTF. The V gene is TRBV2, the J gene TRBJ1-2; D gene unclear. The germline V and J ends were trimmed by 1 base and 5 bases, with 8 bases remaining between them. The CDR3 runs 13 residues. Germline V gene lookup returns CDR1 SNHLY and CDR2 FYNNEI.

The rearrangement joins TRBV2 to TRBJ2-5, with a weak D call TRBD2 (6 bases). Germline CDR1 and CDR2: SNHLY and FYNNEI. The CDR3 length is 12 residues. V gave up 6 bases and J gave up 5 bases, with 10 bases separating them. The CDR3 loop reads CASRGGEETQYF. The CDR3 region has the DNA TGTGCCAGCAGGGGGGGTGAGGAGACCCAGTACTTC.

The rearrangement joins TRBV4-3 to TRBJ1-2; unclear D gene. This CDR3 has 11 residues. Looked up from germline, CDR1 is LGHNA and CDR2 is YSLEER. V was clipped by 0 bases and J by 7 bases, with 3 bases between them. CDR3 in DNA: TGCGCCAGCAGCCAAGACGGTGGCTACACCTTC. It translates to CASSQDGGYTF.

Here the CDR3 reads CASSALAGTARGLLFF. CDR3 nucleotides: TGTGCCAGCAGCGCGCTCGCCGGGACTGCAAGGGGGTTGCTGTTTTTT. The chain links TRBV7-2 to TRBJ2-2; D is perhaps TRBD1 or TRBD2 (6 bases each). With 5 bases removed from V and 13 bases from J, the gap between germline ends came to 26 bases. The germline V gene encodes CDR1 SGHTA and CDR2 FQGNSA. The CDR3 is made up of 16 amino acids.

The J gene is TRBJ2-7, the V gene TRBV27; D is possibly TRBD2 (7 bases). The length of the CDR3 is 13 residues. Germline CDR1 reads MNHEY; CDR2 reads SMNVEV (reference sequence). With 6 bases removed from V and 9 bases from J, the gap between germline ends came to 18 bases. The CDR3 here is CASSFIGGGGQYF. The CDR3, as DNA: TGTGCCAGCAGCTTTATCGGGGGCGGGGGGCAGTACTTC.

This clone showed up just a few times. CDR3: CASSHGTEETQYF. The CDR3 DNA sequence: TGTGCCAGCAGCCATGGGACAGAAGAGACCCAGTACTTC. This chain links TRBV5-6 with TRBJ2-5; 7 positions match TRBD1. This CDR3 contains 13 residues. Trimming took 4 bases from V and 3 from J; bases not matched to a gene: 3. Germline CDR1 and CDR2: SGHDT and YYEEEE.

Concerning this clone itself: An end of the junction does not agree with germline; a read error may underlie this. This chain connects TRBV6-6 to TRBJ1-5; D is ambiguous. CDR1 and CDR2 (germline): MNHNY, SVGAGI (reference sequence). The CDR3 covers 14 residues. This CDR3 reads CASSDSGRNQPQHF. The CDR3 nucleotides read TGTGCCAGCAGTGACTCAGGTAGGAATCAGCCCCAGCATTTT.

This chain connects TRBV7-2 to TRBJ1-2; D remains unclear. Germline lookup yields CDR1 SGHTA and CDR2 FQGNSA. V dropped 2 bases and J dropped 6 bases, with 10 bases sitting between them. CDR3 length: 13 amino acids. CDR3 sequence reads: CASSLTGGNGYTF. The CDR3 DNA is TGTGCCAGCAGCTTAACCGGAGGGAATGGCTACACCTTC. The whole variable domain, filled in from reference TRBV7-2 and TRBJ1-2, reads GAGVSQSPSNKVTEKGKDVELRCDPISGHTALYWYRQSLGQGLEFLIYFQGNSAPDKSGLPSDRFSAERTGGSVSTLTIQRTQQEDSAVYLCASSLTGGNGYTFGSGTRLTVV.